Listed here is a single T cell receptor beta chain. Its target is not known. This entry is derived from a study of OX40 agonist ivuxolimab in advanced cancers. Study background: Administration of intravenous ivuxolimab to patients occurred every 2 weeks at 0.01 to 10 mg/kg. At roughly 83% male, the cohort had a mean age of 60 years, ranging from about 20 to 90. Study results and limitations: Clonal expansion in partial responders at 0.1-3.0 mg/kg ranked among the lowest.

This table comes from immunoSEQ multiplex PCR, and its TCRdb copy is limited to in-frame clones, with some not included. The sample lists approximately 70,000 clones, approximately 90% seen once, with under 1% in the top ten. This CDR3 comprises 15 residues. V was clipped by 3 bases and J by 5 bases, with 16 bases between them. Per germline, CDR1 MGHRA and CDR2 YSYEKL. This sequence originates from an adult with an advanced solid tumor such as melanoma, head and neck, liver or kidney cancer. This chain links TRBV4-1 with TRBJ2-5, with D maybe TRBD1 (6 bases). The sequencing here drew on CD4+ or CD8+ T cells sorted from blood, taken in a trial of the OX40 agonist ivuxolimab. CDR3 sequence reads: CASSHASRGLETQYF. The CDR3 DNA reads TGCGCCAGCAGCCACGCGTCCAGGGGCCTTGAGACCCAGTACTTC.